This TCR beta chain comes out of a study of blood T cell repertoires in COVID-19. CDR3 size: 14 residues. Trimming at V came to 4 bases and at J to 7 bases, leaving 10 bases not matched to a gene. Germline CDR1 reads SGDLS; CDR2 reads YYNGEE. Assay used: immunoSEQ multiplex PCR; TCRdb lists only in-frame clones, some missing. The data show about 310,000 clones, roughly 86% seen once. The rearrangement joins TRBV9 to TRBJ1-1, with 7 nucleotides matching TRBD1. The sample was PBMCs or T cells enriched from blood (not recorded which). The clonotype originates from a woman aged 18-29 years who had recovered from COVID-19. The CDR3 nucleotides are TGTGCCAGCAGCCCATTGGGACAGACACTTGAAGCTTTCTTT. It is translated as CASSPLGQTLEAFF.